This T cell receptor beta chain was observed in a study of blood T cell repertoires in COVID-19. The wider study: Sample material is recorded as cDNA or gDNA derived from T cells, B-cell-depleted T cells, or PBMCs.

Libraries were prepared by immunoSEQ multiplex PCR; TCRdb keeps only in-frame clonotypes and omits some of them. The repertoire holds about 300,000 clones, around 89% seen once, with roughly 6.9% in the top ten. The V gene's germline CDR1 is MNHEY and CDR2 SMNVEV (reference sequence). Deletions cut 3 bases from V and 9 bases from J, with 15 bases between. This CDR3 spans 14 amino acids. This clone appeared once. The rearrangement uses TRBV27 and TRBJ2-1; D may be TRBD1 (6 bases). The sample was peripheral blood. This sequence was found in a woman in her twenties or thirties who had recovered from COVID-19. CDR3 protein: CASSFGQGNSEQFF. CDR3 nucleotide sequence: TGTGCCAGCAGTTTTGGGCAGGGGAATAGTGAGCAGTTCTTC.